A single sample is the source of the 28 T cell receptor beta chains below, sequenced in a study of human T cells and chemical hapten exposure. Time point defined: pre-sensitization, week 0. Treatment of the sample: therapeutic diphenylcyclopropenone sensitization with weekly scalp DPC. One entry per CDR3 protein, called by TCRdb with MiXCR from the RACE reads. The profile shows more than 80,000 distinct CDR3 sequences, less than 14% of them singletons. Source: whole blood, taken in connection with sensitization to the hapten diphenylcyclopropenone (DPC). The receptors shown here come from a woman in her fifties or sixties with alopecia areata. Some clones in this sample may be carry-over from other donors' samples.

This clonotype appeared many times. The chain carries TRBV25-1 and TRBJ1-1, with D perhaps matching TRBD1 (5 bases). The V end lost 1 base, the J end lost 1 base, and 13 bases lay between the germline ends. Germline V gives CDR1 MGHDK, CDR2 SYGVNS. The CDR3 length is 16 residues. As DNA, the CDR3 is TGTGCCAGCAGTGAATCGATGGGGGGAGCGAACACTGAAGCTTTCTTT. It yields the protein CASSESMGGANTEAFF.

This clonotype was detected many times. The V and J genes are TRBV20-1 and TRBJ2-7, with TRBD1 matching over 8 bases. Germline values: CDR1 DFQATT, CDR2 SNEGSKA (reference sequence). V shed 5 bases and J 4 bases; nucleotides not matched to a gene: 7. CDR3 length equals 13 residues. The CDR3 loop reads CSADTGTGYEQYF. In nucleotides, the CDR3 is TGCAGTGCTGATACCGGGACAGGATACGAGCAGTACTTC.

This clonotype was counted a few times. The chain joins TRBV5-1 to TRBJ2-1, with 10 nucleotides matching TRBD1. Trimming removed 1 base from V and 10 bases from J; junction bases left unmatched: 8. The CDR3 has 15 amino acids. Per the germline V gene, CDR1 is SGHRS and CDR2 is YFSETQ. The DNA for the CDR3 is TGCGCCAGCAGCTTGACCGGGACAGGGGATGGGGAGCAGTTCTTC. Its translation: CASSLTGTGDGEQFF.

This clonotype was observed at least ten times. The V call is TRBV21-1, the J call TRBJ1-5; the table assigns TRBD1, which was not confirmed against the DNA. TRBV21-1 is recorded as a pseudogene. This CDR3 contains 15 residues. The CDR3 region has the DNA TGTGCCAGCCCAGGGGCCGGTGTTAGCAATCAGCCCCAGCATTTT. Its translation is CASPGAGVSNQPQHF.

The chain combines TRBV18 with TRBJ2-5, with 13 bases aligning to TRBD2. V shed 0 bases and J 5 bases; nucleotides not matched to a gene: 0. Germline assignment: CDR1 KGHSH and CDR2 LQKENI. CDR3 length equals 15 residues. For the CDR3, the DNA is TGTGCCAGCTCACCACCGGGACTAGCGGGGGAGACCCAGTACTTC. Translated, it gives CASSPPGLAGETQYF. Combining the CDR3 with reference TRBV18 and TRBJ2-5 gives the whole variable domain NAGVMQNPRHLVRRRGQEARLRCSPMKGHSHVYWYRQLPEEGLKFMVYLQKENIIDESGMPKERFSAEFPKEGPSILRIQQVVRGDSAAYFCASSPPGLAGETQYFGPGTRLLVL.

Turning to this clonotype: This may be a read error, as it is one base from a much larger clone. The gene calls are TRBV5-1 and TRBJ1-1; D may be TRBD1 (5 bases). The CDR3 spans 14 residues. Germline CDR1 and CDR2: SGHRS and YFSETQ. V lost 4 bases and J 4 bases, leaving 14 bases between the germline ends. CDR3 in amino acids: CASSPEKGLTEAFF. The CDR3 nucleotides are TGCGCCAGCAGCCCGGAAAAGGGGCTCACTGAAGCTTTCTTT.

This rearrangement joins TRBV7-9 to TRBJ2-5; TRBD2 agrees at 7 bases. J gave up 5 bases and V 4 bases, and 4 bases lay outside the gene matches. Per the germline V gene, CDR1 is SEHNR and CDR2 is FQNEAQ (reference sequence). The CDR3 spans 13 residues. The CDR3 nucleotides read TGTGCCAGCAGCTCCACTAGCGCGGAGACCCAGTACTTC. This translates into CASSSTSAETQYF.

The V call is TRBV2, the J call TRBJ1-4; D perhaps matches TRBD1 (5 bases). The CDR3 runs 12 residues. Between the trimmed V and J ends, which lost 7 bases and 7 bases, there was a span of 10 bases. Germline-derived CDR1 and CDR2 are SNHLY and FYNNEI. This chain's CDR3 is CASKQGSEKLFF. The CDR3 DNA follows: TGTGCCAGCAAGCAGGGCTCTGAAAAACTGTTTTTT.

This chain connects TRBV7-6 to TRBJ2-7; 7 bases match TRBD1. This CDR3 has 14 amino acids. V lost 5 bases and J lost 3; bases outside the gene matches: 7. The germline gives CDR1 SGHVS, CDR2 FNYEAQ. CDR3 region: CASSARDSLYEQYF. The CDR3 region has the DNA TGTGCCAGCAGCGCCCGGGACAGCCTCTACGAGCAGTACTTC.

For the CDR3, the DNA is TGTGCTATTGACAGGGGGGCGGAGGGGGCCAACGTCCTGACTTTC. This encodes CAIDRGAEGANVLTF. The chain is built from TRBV30 and TRBJ2-6, with TRBD1 matching over 9 bases. The CDR3 totals 15 residues. Germline V CDR1 and CDR2: GTSNPN, SVGIG (reference sequence).

The gene calls are TRBV20-1 and TRBJ2-1; D might be TRBD2 (5 bases). Germline assignment: CDR1 DFQATT and CDR2 SNEGSKA (reference sequence). This CDR3 has 14 residues. V lost 6 bases and J lost 0, with 12 bases in between. CDR3 sequence reads: CSAKAENSYNEQFF. The CDR3 nucleotides are TGCAGTGCGAAAGCGGAGAACTCCTACAATGAGCAGTTCTTC.

The chain joins TRBV5-1 to TRBJ2-5, with 8 bases fitting TRBD1. This CDR3 comprises 14 residues. CDR1 and CDR2 (germline): SGHRS, YFSETQ. V lost 3 bases, J lost 1 base, and 2 bases stayed unmatched. The CDR3 here is CASSSTGAQETQYF. CDR3 in DNA: TGCGCCAGCAGCTCGACAGGGGCCCAAGAGACCCAGTACTTC.

The rearrangement uses TRBV5-1 and TRBJ2-7; 10 bases match TRBD2. V shed 4 bases, J shed 5 bases, and the junction held 9 bases outside the gene matches. CDR1 and CDR2 (germline): SGHRS, YFSETQ. The CDR3 loop spans 15 amino acids. The CDR3 DNA sequence: TGCGCCAGCAGCACTCTAGCGGGGGTTGTCAACGAGCAGTACTTC. Its protein is CASSTLAGVVNEQYF.

This rearrangement joins TRBV7-3 to TRBJ2-6, with D perhaps TRBD2 (7 bases). V was clipped by 5 bases and J by 0 bases, with 17 bases between them. Germline lookup yields CDR1 SGHTA and CDR2 FQGTGA. This CDR3 is built from 18 residues. CDR3: CASSPSGTPSSGANVLTF. Here the CDR3 DNA reads TGTGCCAGCAGCCCAAGCGGGACACCGAGCTCTGGGGCCAACGTCCTGACTTTC.

The V and J genes are TRBV7-2 and TRBJ2-7; 10 bases line up with TRBD1. Germline lookup yields CDR1 SGHTA and CDR2 FQGNSA. The CDR3 is made up of 16 amino acids. The junction had 11 bases not matched to a gene; V was cut back by 5 bases and J by 4 bases. The CDR3, as DNA: TGTGCCAGCAGCCGGACCAGACAGGGGGCGCGGTACGAGCAGTACTTC. Its translation: CASSRTRQGARYEQYF.

In this sample, this clonotype turned up many times. The genes are TRBV29-1 and TRBJ1-2; D not certain. Trimming took 5 bases from V and 1 from J, leaving 5 bases between them. CDR3 length: 11 amino acids. Germline values: CDR1 SQVTM, CDR2 ANQGSEA. CDR3 nucleotide sequence: TGCAGCGTTCGGATTAACTATGGCTACACCTTC. Its protein product is CSVRINYGYTF.

Ten or more counts support this clonotype. The chain joins TRBV18 to TRBJ1-1; a weak D match, TRBD1 (5 bases). Germline V gene lookup returns CDR1 KGHSH and CDR2 LQKENI. The length of the CDR3 is 17 residues. V was cut by 3 bases and J by 0 bases, with 17 bases left in between. The CDR3 nucleotides are TGTGCCAGCTCACCGACCCAAGGGGCGCGGATGAACACTGAAGCTTTCTTT. Protein sequence: CASSPTQGARMNTEAFF. Full variable domain (remainder filled in from reference TRBV18 and TRBJ1-1): NAGVMQNPRHLVRRRGQEARLRCSPMKGHSHVYWYRQLPEEGLKFMVYLQKENIIDESGMPKERFSAEFPKEGPSILRIQQVVRGDSAAYFCASSPTQGARMNTEAFFGQGTRLTVV.

V usage is TRBV6-5 and J usage is TRBJ2-3; TRBD1 matches at 7 bases. V dropped 8 bases and J dropped 2; count of bases not matched to a gene: 4. The CDR3 contains 13 residues. In germline, CDR1 is MNHEY, CDR2 SVGAGI. The CDR3 DNA reads TGTGCCAGCTTAGGGACAGACACAGATACGCAGTATTTT. Its protein product is CASLGTDTDTQYF.

This clonotype has a count of ten or more. The rearrangement joins TRBV20-1 to TRBJ1-5; possible D gene TRBD1, 5 bases. Trimming pared 6 bases from V and 6 bases from J, leaving 21 bases between. The germline V gene encodes CDR1 DFQATT and CDR2 SNEGSKA (reference sequence). The length of the CDR3 is 15 residues. The CDR3 protein is CSASTGRWAGQPQHF. Here the CDR3 DNA reads TGCAGTGCGAGCACGGGACGGTGGGCCGGTCAGCCCCAGCATTTT.

This clonotype has just a few counts. V usage is TRBV20-1 and J usage is TRBJ1-1; TRBD1 agrees at 7 bases. The CDR3 is 16 residues long. The germline CDR1 and CDR2 sequences are DFQATT and SNEGSKA (reference sequence). V gave up 4 bases and J gave up 6 bases; unmatched junction bases: 17. The CDR3 region is CSAMSRQGPRTAEAFF. The CDR3 DNA is TGCAGTGCTATGTCTAGACAGGGCCCAAGAACGGCTGAAGCTTTCTTT.

The V and J genes are TRBV27 and TRBJ1-1; D call uncertain. V was trimmed by 4 bases and J by 3 bases, leaving 12 bases between them. Germline V CDR1 and CDR2: MNHEY, SMNVEV (reference sequence). The CDR3 has 14 residues. As DNA, the CDR3 is TGTGCCAGCAGTTCCCCCGGACGGTACACTGAAGCTTTCTTT. It specifies CASSSPGRYTEAFF.

The CDR3 coding sequence is TGTGCCAGTAGTATGTCCGGGACTAGCGGATACTCCTACGAGCAGTACTTC. This gives the protein CASSMSGTSGYSYEQYF. J is TRBJ2-7 and V is TRBV19; 11 nucleotides align to TRBD2. The CDR3 sequence is 17 residues long. The trim removed 3 bases at V and 0 bases at J, leaving 7 bases unmatched. Germline CDR1 LNHDA, CDR2 SQIVND (reference sequence).

In its sample, this clonotype was seen a few times. The chain joins TRBV30 to TRBJ1-1; no firm D call. V lost 0 bases, J lost 1 base, and 6 bases lay in between. Germline CDR1 GTSNPN, CDR2 SVGIG (reference sequence). The CDR3 has 13 amino acids. The DNA for the CDR3 is TGTGCCTGGAGTGTACTAGGGAACACTGAAGCTTTCTTT. The encoded protein is CAWSVLGNTEAFF.

This clonotype was counted many times. The chain combines TRBV10-3 with TRBJ1-5; tentatively, D is TRBD1 (5 bases). The CDR3 runs to 15 residues. V shed 8 bases and J shed 2 bases, with 16 bases lying between them. Per germline, CDR1 ENHRY and CDR2 SYGVKD. CDR3 DNA: TGTGCCATCCGGGGGGACGCCATAGGCAATCAGCCCCAGCATTTT. This encodes CAIRGDAIGNQPQHF.

This clonotype was counted at least ten times. The chain has TRBV12-3 or TRBV12-4 and TRBJ2-1; TRBD2 might be the D (5 bases). The V and J ends lost 10 bases and 10 bases respectively, with 20 bases between them. The CDR3 loop spans 13 amino acids. CDR3 loop: CATTPVSRGEQFF. The CDR3 region has the DNA TGTGCCACCACACCCGTATCCCGGGGAGAGCAGTTCTTC.

This clonotype appeared many times. This rearrangement joins TRBV12-3 or TRBV12-4 to TRBJ1-6; D uncertain. CDR3 size: 14 residues. V was pared by 5 bases and J by 7 bases, with 12 bases between. DNA for the CDR3: TGTGCCAGCAGTCCCGGGAATCTAAATTCACCCCTCCACTTT. It yields the protein CASSPGNLNSPLHF.

About this clonotype: A read error is possible here, since a much larger clone lies one base away. The chain is built from TRBV10-1 and TRBJ2-2, with D perhaps matching TRBD2 (6 bases). V was pared by 9 bases and J by 6 bases, with 17 bases between. This CDR3 has 14 amino acids. From germline, CDR1 is WNHNN and CDR2 SYGVQD (reference sequence). DNA for the CDR3: TGCGCCAGTCACCATGGCGGGGACTCCGGGGAGCTGTTTTTT. Its translation is CASHHGGDSGELFF.

This clonotype was counted only a few times. The rearrangement joins TRBV7-6 to TRBJ2-3, with TRBD2 matching 12 bases. The trim removed 5 bases at V and 3 bases at J, leaving 9 bases unmatched. This CDR3 has 17 amino acids. The germline gives CDR1 SGHVS, CDR2 FNYEAQ. The DNA of the CDR3 is TGTGCCAGCAGCGTCGGACTAGCGGGGTCGACAACAGATACGCAGTATTTT. It yields the protein CASSVGLAGSTTDTQYF.